Listed below are T cell receptor beta chains from one sample, sequenced in a study of PD-1 blockade in mismatch repair-deficient tumors. Profiling relied on immunoSEQ multiplex PCR, and the TCRdb table lists in-frame clones only, not all of them. The sample has under 85,000 clones, about 78% seen once. Sequencing was performed on peripheral blood, taken 2 weeks after starting pembrolizumab. The receptors stem from an adult with mismatch repair-deficient cancer. The conserved cysteine and the conserved F or W are not part of the CDR3 here. The D gene is left open where the match is weak.

>TRBV25-1|-|TRBJ1-5
ASSDGGQPQH
>TRBV2|-|TRBJ1-4
ASSERQGLSNEKLF
>TRBV6-5|-|TRBJ2-3
ASYYPSKGTDTQY
>TRBV5-6|-|TRBJ2-2
ASSLQGTGELF
>TRBV11-1|-|TRBJ1-1
ASSSGWATEAF
>TRBV6-6|-|TRBJ1-2
ASSVKYGYT
>TRBV7-6|TRBD1|TRBJ1-4
ASSSTQTGRRKTNEKLF
>TRBV9|TRBD2|TRBJ2-2
ASSVRSGSSAGELF
>TRBV7-9|TRBD2|TRBJ2-1
ASSLAIAGDLEQF
>TRBV7-3|-|TRBJ1-1
ASSPHVMNTEAF
>TRBV6-6|-|TRBJ2-5
ASRADSSGTQY
>TRBV14|-|TRBJ2-1
ASSLFSKGVEQF
>TRBV19|-|TRBJ2-7
ASSIGQGDNEQY